Each of the 4 T cell receptor beta chains below was sequenced from the same sample in a study of cytomegalovirus exposure and HLA in healthy donors. Primers included in the PCR were 60 Vbeta and 13 Jbeta primers. Assay used: immunoSEQ multiplex PCR; TCRdb lists only in-frame clones, some missing. This repertoire shows 85,000 to 100,000 clones, roughly 86% found once; its top ten account for 9% to 9.5%. The sample consisted of PBMCs. Every receptor here comes from a man aged 30 to 45 in good health and CMV-seropositive.

This chain connects TRBV7-8 to TRBJ2-1, with 12 bases that match TRBD1. The CDR3 extends over 16 amino acids. The J segment lost 2 bases and the V segment lost 5 bases, leaving 4 bases of the junction unmatched. The germline V gene encodes CDR1 SGHVS and CDR2 FQNEAQ. CDR3 protein: CASSTRDRGPYNEQFF. In DNA, the CDR3 is TGTGCCAGCAGCACAAGGGACAGGGGGCCCTACAATGAGCAGTTCTTC.

This clone was detected a few times. This chain links TRBV28 with TRBJ1-5, with TRBD1 matching over 8 bases. CDR1 and CDR2 (germline): MDHEN, SYDVKM. This CDR3 spans 15 amino acids. Unmatched junction bases numbered 10, after V lost 5 bases and J lost 7 bases. This chain's CDR3 is CASSPDRGGRQPQHF. Written as DNA, the CDR3 is TGTGCCAGCAGTCCCGACAGGGGTGGGAGGCAGCCCCAGCATTTT.

V gene TRBV11-3 combines with J gene TRBJ1-1; possibly TRBD1 for D (5 bases). Trimming pared 4 bases from V and 3 bases from J, leaving 9 bases between. The CDR3 extends over 13 amino acids. Germline CDR1 reads SGHNT; CDR2 reads YENEEA. The chain's CDR3 is CASSSQEDTEAFF. The CDR3 bases are TGTGCCAGCAGCTCACAGGAAGACACTGAAGCTTTCTTT.

This sequence joins TRBV2 and TRBJ2-7; 10 bases match TRBD1. This CDR3 has 15 amino acids. V was clipped by 5 bases and J by 2 bases; unmatched bases: 6. Germline CDR1 reads SNHLY; CDR2 reads FYNNEI. In nucleotides, the CDR3 is TGTGCCAGCAGTAGCCTGGGGACAGGGGCCTACGAGCAGTACTTC. It specifies CASSSLGTGAYEQYF.